The 3 T cell receptor beta chains below all came from one sample that was sequenced in a study of blood T cell repertoires in COVID-19. TCRdb keeps only in-frame clones here, not all; method: immunoSEQ multiplex PCR. The sample yields roughly 280,000 clones, 86% seen once. Sequencing input: peripheral blood. These receptor sequences come from a man between 18 and 35 years old with active or convalescent COVID-19.

CDR3 nucleotide sequence: TGTGCCACCAGCAGAGAGCTACTAGCTTCAAGGGATACGCAGTATTTT. This codes for CATSRELLASRDTQYF. The rearrangement uses TRBV15 and TRBJ2-3; D is possibly TRBD2 (6 bases). CDR3 length: 16 residues. The germline V gene encodes CDR1 LNHNV and CDR2 YYDKDF (reference sequence). Trimming stripped 0 bases from V and 6 bases from J, with 16 bases between.

A remark on this clone: A much more abundant neighbour one base away suggests this may be a read error. The genes are TRBV9 and TRBJ2-6, with 11 positions matching TRBD1. The CDR3 runs to 18 residues. Germline V CDR1 and CDR2: SGDLS, YYNGEE. Here the CDR3 DNA reads TGTGCCCGCAGCGTTGGGGGACAGGGGGGCACTGGGGCCAACGTCCTGACTTTC. Protein: CARSVGGQGGTGANVLTF.

This sequence joins TRBV5-4 and TRBJ1-1; D might be TRBD1 (5 bases). The CDR3 is made up of 16 amino acids. Germline loops: CDR1 SGHNT, CDR2 YYREEE (reference sequence). V was shortened by 1 base and J by 0 bases, with 13 bases between the two germline ends. CDR3 loop: CASSLSGLNLNTEAFF. The CDR3 coding sequence is TGTGCCAGCAGCTTGTCAGGGTTGAACTTGAACACTGAAGCTTTCTTT.